This TCR beta chain was found in a study of regulatory T cells in long-lasting Graves disease. Looking at the study overall: A definition of persistent Graves' disease required over 5 years of antithyroid drugs plus positive TSH receptor antibodies. Broader study findings: Patients with persistent disease showed a bias toward TRBV28, TRBJ1-2 and TRBJ2-5. TCR diversity in persistent Graves' patients was below that of newly diagnosed ones.

Construction of TCR beta libraries relied on iRepertoire HTBI primers and on Arm-PCR targeting CDR3 regions. TCRdb analysed the multiplex PCR reads with MiXCR anew, one entry per CDR3 protein. The profile shows a few hundred thousand distinct CDR3 sequences, around a quarter of them singletons. Concerning this clonotype itself: Its antigen is not known.

The length of the CDR3 is 16 residues. The V end lost 3 bases, the J end lost 1 base, and 12 bases lay between the germline ends. Looked up from germline, CDR1 is MNHGY and CDR2 is SVAAGI. Indicated time point: persistent/refractory GD, antithyroid drugs over 5 years with positive TRAb. Scientists built the TCR library using RNA that was extracted from PBMCs. Each of the patients was recruited from an endocrinology department situated in Xi'an, China. Source: peripheral blood mononuclear cells (PBMCs), taken when the disease was refractory, from a patient treated with antithyroid drugs. The TCR was taken from a female donor with Graves disease. The rearrangement links TRBV6-9 to TRBJ2-2; weak D call: TRBD1 (6 bases). The CDR3 bases are TGTGCCAGCAGTTACCGGGGACACCTGAACACCGGGGAGCTGTTTTTT. It is translated as CASSYRGHLNTGELFF.